This T cell receptor (beta chain) was recorded in a study of neurological immune-mediated disorders. On the study more broadly: Of the roughly 35 patients with multiple sclerosis, about 30 had relapsing-remitting MS, whereas the remaining 3 had secondary progressive MS. Study-wide findings and caveats: HTLV-1-associated myelopathy displayed the greatest TCR clonal expansion, and multiple sclerosis exhibited the smallest, lower than that of healthy controls.

The unsorted libraries originated from 2 million PBMCs that had been stored at -80 C. Over 200 million TCR-beta sequences, together covering 15-18 subjects, were produced by every individual sequencing run that was carried out. Each CDR3 protein is one row after TCRdb ran MiXCR on the 5' RACE reads. Among 54,000 or so distinct CDR3 sequences listed, about 3.7% were seen once. The table lists this clonotype with many counts. Its specificity is not known. Sequencing was carried out using PBMCs. The sequence was obtained from a man aged 55 to 70 with multiple sclerosis.

The chain's CDR3 is CASSLPPTTSYEQYF. In DNA form, the CDR3 reads TGTGCCAGCAGCTTGCCCCCCACGACCTCCTACGAGCAGTACTTC. The chain joins TRBV5-5 to TRBJ2-7; D not resolved. V was clipped by 1 base and J by 0 bases, with 11 bases between them. Germline CDR1 SGHKS, CDR2 YYEKEE (reference sequence). The CDR3 runs to 15 residues.